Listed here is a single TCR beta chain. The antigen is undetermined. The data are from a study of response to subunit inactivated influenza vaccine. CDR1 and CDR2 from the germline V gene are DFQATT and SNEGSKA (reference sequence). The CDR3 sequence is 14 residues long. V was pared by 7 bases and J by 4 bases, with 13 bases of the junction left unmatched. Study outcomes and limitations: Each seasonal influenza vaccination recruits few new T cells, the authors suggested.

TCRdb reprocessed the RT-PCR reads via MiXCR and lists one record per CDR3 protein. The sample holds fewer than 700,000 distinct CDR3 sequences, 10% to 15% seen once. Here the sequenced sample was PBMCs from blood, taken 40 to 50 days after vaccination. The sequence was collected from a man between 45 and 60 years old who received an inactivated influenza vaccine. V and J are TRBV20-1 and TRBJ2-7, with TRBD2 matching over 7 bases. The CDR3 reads CSGEYSGGFYEQYF. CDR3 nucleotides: TGCAGTGGAGAGTACTCGGGAGGATTTTACGAGCAGTACTTC.